This T cell receptor beta chain is drawn from a study of spatial heterogeneity in lung cancer. Every molecule of TCR cDNA had its own unique molecular identifier. MiXCR, run by TCRdb on the 5' RACE reads, gives a single entry per CDR3 protein. The data contain some 85,000 distinct CDR3 sequences, approximately 18% of them singletons. The length of the CDR3 is 15 residues. V lost 4 bases to trimming and J lost 1 base, with 12 bases between them. Per the germline V gene, CDR1 is SGDLS and CDR2 is YYNGEE. The time point here: sample taken at primary tumor resection. Researchers sequenced whole RNA taken from tumor, nontumor lung or frozen PBMC without sorting. This clonotype was seen more than once but under ten times.

This receptor was obtained from a male donor with early-stage non-small cell lung cancer. The input for sequencing was PBMCs, taken at surgery. The chain links TRBV9 to TRBJ2-1; D uncertain. The CDR3 here is CASSLQSESYNEQFF. CDR3 nucleotides: TGTGCCAGCAGCCTCCAAAGCGAGTCCTACAATGAGCAGTTCTTC.